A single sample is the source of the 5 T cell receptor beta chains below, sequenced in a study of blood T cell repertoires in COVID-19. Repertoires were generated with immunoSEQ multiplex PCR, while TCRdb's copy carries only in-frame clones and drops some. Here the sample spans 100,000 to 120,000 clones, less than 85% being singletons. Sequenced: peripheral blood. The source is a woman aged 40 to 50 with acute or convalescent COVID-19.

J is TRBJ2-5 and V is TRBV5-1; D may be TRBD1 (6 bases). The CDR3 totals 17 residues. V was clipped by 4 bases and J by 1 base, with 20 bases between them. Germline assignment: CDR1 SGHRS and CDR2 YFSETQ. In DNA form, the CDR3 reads TGCGCCAGCAGCCAACAAGGGGGACCCACGAGCCAAGAGACCCAGTACTTC. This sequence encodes CASSQQGGPTSQETQYF.

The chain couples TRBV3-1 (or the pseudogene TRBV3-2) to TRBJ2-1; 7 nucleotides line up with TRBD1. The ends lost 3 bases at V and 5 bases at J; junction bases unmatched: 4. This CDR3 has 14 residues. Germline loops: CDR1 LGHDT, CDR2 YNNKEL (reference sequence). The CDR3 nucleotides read TGTGCCAGCAGCCACGGGACAGCGAACAATGAGCAGTTCTTC. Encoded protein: CASSHGTANNEQFF.

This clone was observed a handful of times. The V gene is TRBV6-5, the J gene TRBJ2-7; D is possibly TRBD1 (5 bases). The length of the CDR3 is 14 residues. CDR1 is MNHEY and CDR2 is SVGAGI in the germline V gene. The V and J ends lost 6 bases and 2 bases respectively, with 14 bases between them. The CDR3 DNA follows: TGTGCCAGCAGGGACATTTCAATTACCTACGAGCAGTACTTC. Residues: CASRDISITYEQYF.

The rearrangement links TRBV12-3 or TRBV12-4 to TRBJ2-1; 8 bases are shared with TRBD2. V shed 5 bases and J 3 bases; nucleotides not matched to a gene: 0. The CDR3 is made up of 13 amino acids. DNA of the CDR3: TGTGCCAGCAGTACTAGCGGCTACAATGAGCAGTTCTTC. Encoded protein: CASSTSGYNEQFF.

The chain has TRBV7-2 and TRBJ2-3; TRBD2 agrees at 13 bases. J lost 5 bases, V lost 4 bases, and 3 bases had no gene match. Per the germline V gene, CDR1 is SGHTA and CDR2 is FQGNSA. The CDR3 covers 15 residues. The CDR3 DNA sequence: TGTGCCAGCAGCTCGACTAGCGGGGGGAGAGATACGCAGTATTTT. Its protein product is CASSSTSGGRDTQYF.